Reported below is one T cell receptor (beta chain). Between the trimmed V and J ends, which lost 5 bases and 2 bases, there was a span of 13 bases. Germline-derived CDR1 and CDR2 are MDHEN and SYDVKM. The CDR3 is made up of 14 amino acids. This sample stems from a study of blood T cell repertoires in COVID-19. Turning to the study itself: Recovered status applied to Cohort 3 donors who had two consecutive negative PCRs. It also applied to those with clearance or with symptom resolution.

Clones were sequenced by immunoSEQ multiplex PCR, and TCRdb holds only the in-frame ones, with some missing. This sample has more than 200,000 clones; roughly 84% occur once, and the top ten carry roughly 7.2%. The sequence derives from a man aged 25-45 years in a cohort exposed to, infected with or recovered from COVID-19 (not recorded which). Sequencing used PBMCs or T cells enriched from blood (not recorded which). V is TRBV28 and J is TRBJ2-7; D is perhaps TRBD2 (6 bases). This chain's CDR3 is CASSTSRVAYEQYF. The CDR3 region has the DNA TGTGCCAGCAGTACTAGCCGGGTGGCCTACGAGCAGTACTTC.